Below are 10 T cell receptor beta chains sequenced from a single sample in a study of EBV T-cell therapy then PD-1 blockade in nasopharyngeal carcinoma. These TCRs are of unknown antigen specificity. Noted time point: 266 days after commencement of treatment, after nivolumab therapy. The treatment denotes: AdE1-LMPpoly-expanded autologous EBV-specific T-cell therapy followed by anti-PD-1 nivolumab. Using immunoSEQ multiplex PCR, the repertoire was profiled, and TCRdb retains in-frame clones only, with some absent. The repertoire holds about 20,000 clones, with 80% to 90% as singletons. Sample: CD8+ T cells from blood, taken at day 266 from a patient whose treatment included autologous EBV-specific T cells and nivolumab. The receptors come from a man in his forties with nasopharyngeal carcinoma.

The chain couples TRBV27 to TRBJ2-2; no clear D. V gave up 1 base and J gave up 1 base, with 1 base separating them. This CDR3 contains 13 residues. From germline, CDR1 is MNHEY and CDR2 SMNVEV (reference sequence). The CDR3 sequence is CASSLLNTGELFF. CDR3 DNA: TGTGCCAGCAGTTTATTGAACACCGGGGAGCTGTTTTTT.

This sequence joins TRBV11-2 and TRBJ2-2; TRBD2 aligns across 13 bases. Germline trimming cut 6 bases from V and 3 bases from J; bases unmatched to any gene: 7. CDR1 is SGHAT, CDR2 FQNNGV, per germline. This CDR3 region has 17 residues. This CDR3 is CASSPTSGGPHTGELFF. The CDR3 region has the DNA TGTGCCAGCAGTCCGACTAGCGGGGGGCCCCACACCGGGGAGCTGTTTTTT.

The chain joins TRBV6-2 or TRBV6-3 to TRBJ2-2, with TRBD2 matching over 9 bases. CDR3 length equals 15 residues. Germline CDR1 reads MNHEY; CDR2 reads SVGEGT. V was clipped by 5 bases and J by 5 bases; unmatched bases: 6. The CDR3 nucleotides read TGTGCCAGCAGTACCGGGACTAGCTCAACCGGGGAGCTGTTTTTT. This codes for CASSTGTSSTGELFF.

V is TRBV5-4 and J is TRBJ1-6; no reliable D call. The V gene's germline CDR1 is SGHNT and CDR2 YYREEE (reference sequence). Trimming took off 6 bases at V and 2 bases at J, with 12 bases between the two ends. CDR3 length equals 15 residues. The CDR3 sequence is CASMADWAYNSPLHF. CDR3 DNA sequence: TGTGCCAGCATGGCGGATTGGGCCTATAATTCACCCCTCCACTTT.

This chain uses TRBV29-1 with TRBJ2-6; TRBD2 aligns across 7 bases. Germline values: CDR1 SQVTM, CDR2 ANQGSEA. The CDR3 length is 14 residues. The trim removed 6 bases at V and 3 bases at J, leaving 5 bases unmatched. Written as DNA, the CDR3 is TGCAGCGTCCGGGGGGTCGATGGGGCCAACGTCCTGACTTTC. It translates to CSVRGVDGANVLTF. The entire variable domain, with the rest obtained from reference TRBV29-1 and TRBJ2-6, is as follows: SAVISQKPSRDICQRGTSLTIQCQVDSQVTMMFWYRQQPGQSLTLIATANQGSEATYESGFVIDKFPISRPNLTFSTLTVSNMSPEDSSIYLCSVRGVDGANVLTFGAGSRLTVL.

This clone occurred a few times. V usage is TRBV5-4 and J usage is TRBJ2-7, with TRBD2 identical over 9 bases. V was pared by 4 bases and J by 7 bases, with 12 bases of the junction left unmatched. This CDR3 spans 15 amino acids. Looked up from germline, CDR1 is SGHNT and CDR2 is YYREEE (reference sequence). The CDR3 reads CASSAGEAGGWEQYF. In DNA form, the CDR3 reads TGTGCCAGCAGCGCGGGGGAAGCGGGGGGATGGGAGCAGTACTTC.

This chain joins TRBV3-1 (or the pseudogene TRBV3-2) and TRBJ1-4; 7 nucleotides match TRBD1. The V segment lost 6 bases and the J segment 8 bases; nucleotides outside the gene matches: 15. CDR1 is LGHDT and CDR2 is YNNKEL in the germline V gene (reference sequence). The CDR3 is made up of 16 amino acids. CDR3: CASSSFHRGRREKLFF. The DNA of the CDR3 is TGTGCCAGCAGTTCCTTTCACAGGGGCCGACGGGAAAAACTGTTTTTT.

The chain couples TRBV7-9 to TRBJ2-7, with 7 bases matching TRBD1. This CDR3 has 14 residues. V lost 5 bases, J lost 1 base, and 5 bases stayed unmatched. CDR1 and CDR2 from the germline V gene are SEHNR and FQNEAQ (reference sequence). Written as DNA, the CDR3 is TGTGCCAGCAGCCCTAAGGGACAGTCCTACGAGCAGTACTTC. It specifies CASSPKGQSYEQYF. The variable domain in full, completed from reference TRBV7-9 and TRBJ2-7, reads DTGVSQNPRHKITKRGQNVTFRCDPISEHNRLYWYRQTLGQGPEFLTYFQNEAQLEKSRLLSDRFSAERPKGSFSTLEIQRTEQGDSAMYLCASSPKGQSYEQYFGPGTRLTVT.

The chain is built from TRBV18 and TRBJ2-3; possibly TRBD2 for D (6 bases). The CDR3 runs 16 residues. CDR1 and CDR2 (germline): KGHSH, LQKENI. Deletions cut 0 bases from V and 0 bases from J, with 10 bases between. The CDR3 coding sequence is TGTGCCAGCTCACCACCGACCGGGGGTAGCACAGATACGCAGTATTTT. This codes for CASSPPTGGSTDTQYF.

The chain links TRBV27 to TRBJ2-7; D perhaps matches TRBD2 (6 bases). V lost 3 bases to trimming and J lost 0 bases, with 12 bases between them. Germline V CDR1 and CDR2: MNHEY, SMNVEV (reference sequence). The CDR3 is made up of 15 amino acids. In DNA form, the CDR3 reads TGTGCCAGCAGTTTTCAACAGGACTACTCCTACGAGCAGTACTTC. As protein: CASSFQQDYSYEQYF.